What follows is one TCR beta chain and its context. The sample comes from a study of blood T cell repertoires in COVID-19. Study-level information: PBMCs, B-cell-depleted T cells, or T cells provided the cDNA or gDNA that made up the material.

Some clones are missing from TCRdb's copy, which holds only in-frame ones; the method was immunoSEQ multiplex PCR. The top ten clones hold approximately 7.9% of a sample with 90,000 to 130,000 clones, around four fifths of them seen once. Trimming removed 2 bases from V and 3 bases from J, with 6 bases in between. CDR3 length equals 12 residues. Per the germline V gene, CDR1 is SGHRS and CDR2 is YFSETQ. This sequence originates from a man aged 65 to 85 with acute or convalescent COVID-19. What was sequenced was peripheral blood. The chain links TRBV5-1 to TRBJ2-7; D is ambiguous. Here the CDR3 DNA reads TGCGCCAGCAGCTTAAATATCTACGAGCAGTACTTC. Translated, it gives CASSLNIYEQYF.